This T cell receptor beta chain comes out of a study of beta chain features in type 1 diabetes. General study findings and limits: Any role of HLA type in TCRB rearrangement remained unresolved here. Shortening of TCRB CDR3s, moderate but significant, appeared in all four CD4+ subsets of Type 1 diabetes patients. Using cDNA template may skew counts toward highly expressing activated cells.

Sorting gave populations that all exceeded 98% purity. The CDR3 has 14 amino acids. The germline gives CDR1 MNHNY, CDR2 SVGAGI (reference sequence). The junction had 7 bases not matched to a gene; V was cut back by 5 bases and J by 6 bases. There are a few counts of this clone. Its matching antigen is unknown. Expressed TCRB transcripts were sequenced, since all the RNA that had been isolated was reverse transcribed. Libraries were prepared by immunoSEQ multiplex PCR; TCRdb keeps only in-frame clonotypes and omits some of them. The table shows 240,000 or so clones, with 14% occurring only once. The source is a man between 25 and 39 years old with type 1 diabetes. The genes are TRBV6-6 and TRBJ1-5, with 7 bases aligning to TRBD1. The sequenced sample was naive CD4+ T cells from blood. CDR3 residues: CASSNTGVGQPQHF. The CDR3 bases are TGTGCCAGCAGTAACACAGGGGTGGGTCAGCCCCAGCATTTT.